The table lists the clone carrying this T cell receptor beta chain with a few counts. Antigen: not known. The method was immunoSEQ multiplex PCR; TCRdb's version includes in-frame clones alone and lacks a portion of them. This table has about 56,000 clones, around 92% appearing once. Germline V CDR1 and CDR2: SQVTM, ANQGSEA. Trimming shortened V by 6 bases and J by 2 bases, and 16 bases separated the two germline ends. CDR3 length equals 15 residues. These data come from a study of CD4 T cells in relation to SARS-CoV-2 and coronaviruses. General study findings and limits: Crossreactivity was assessed only for spike protein, not other viral proteins.

Naive and memory CD4+ T cells came from enriched cryopreserved PBMCs. Sequencing was carried out using naive CD4+ T cells from PBMCs. Subset in this sample: naive CD4+ T cells isolated by negative enrichment. The rearrangement joins TRBV29-1 to TRBJ2-2, with a possible D match to TRBD1 (6 bases). The receptor was derived from an adult with COVID-19. The CDR3 protein is CSVRQGSANTGELFF. CDR3 DNA sequence: TGCAGCGTCCGCCAGGGGAGCGCTAACACCGGGGAGCTGTTTTTT.